This is a list of T cell receptor beta chains from one sample in a study of T-cell memory formation after mild COVID-19. MiXCR was run by TCRdb on the 5' RACE reads, yielding one entry per CDR3 protein. In the table there are roughly 600,000 distinct CDR3 sequences, around 17% of which are singletons. Sequencing was done on a sample of PBMCs or a T cell subset sorted from them (not recorded which). These receptors were obtained from an adult woman who had mild COVID-19 (a few samples of this study predate the infection). Cell type and time point are not known. CDR3s include the opening cysteine and the closing phenylalanine or tryptophan. D genes are given only for firm matches. Size is omitted from some rows. Given values are once, few, many or a class for expanded clones.

TRBV11-2	.	TRBJ2-2	.	CASSFSLLGSNTGELFF	TGTGCCAGCAGCTTTAGCCTCCTCGGGTCGAACACCGGGGAGCTGTTTTTT
TRBV15	.	TRBJ2-3	.	CATSREGGVTDTQYF	TGTGCCACCAGCAGAGAAGGGGGGGTTACAGATACGCAGTATTTT
TRBV7-9	many	TRBJ2-1	TRBD2	CASRPGGLFDEQFF	TGTGCCAGCAGGCCGGGGGGGTTATTTGATGAGCAGTTCTTC
TRBV7-2	few	TRBJ1-3	TRBD1	CASSSQGEVLGNTIYF	TGTGCCAGCAGCTCCCAGGGGGAGGTCCTTGGAAACACCATATATTTT
TRBV3-1	few	TRBJ2-7	.	CASSQEGAALGIYEQYF	TGTGCCAGCAGCCAAGAAGGGGCCGCCTTGGGTATCTACGAGCAGTACTTC
TRBV6-5	.	TRBJ1-2	.	CASSYSAGNYGYTF	TGTGCCAGCAGTTACTCGGCCGGGAACTATGGCTACACCTTC
TRBV2	few	TRBJ2-3	.	CASSVQGRTDTQYF	TGTGCCAGCAGTGTTCAGGGTAGAACAGATACGCAGTATTTT
TRBV11-2	many	TRBJ2-1	TRBD2	CASSYGGAPGRDEQFF	TGTGCCAGCAGCTACGGGGGGGCTCCGGGGAGGGATGAGCAGTTCTTC
TRBV2	.	TRBJ2-3	.	CASTQSGQGSTDTQYF	TGTGCCAGCACCCAATCCGGGCAGGGAAGCACCGATACGCAGTATTTT
TRBV5-1	few	TRBJ2-1	.	CASSLSGPNEQFF	TGCGCCAGCAGCTTGAGCGGCCCCAATGAGCAGTTCTTC
TRBV20-1	once	TRBJ2-1	TRBD2	CSARGTSGRMDEQFF	TGCAGTGCTAGGGGGACTAGCGGGAGGATGGATGAGCAGTTCTTC